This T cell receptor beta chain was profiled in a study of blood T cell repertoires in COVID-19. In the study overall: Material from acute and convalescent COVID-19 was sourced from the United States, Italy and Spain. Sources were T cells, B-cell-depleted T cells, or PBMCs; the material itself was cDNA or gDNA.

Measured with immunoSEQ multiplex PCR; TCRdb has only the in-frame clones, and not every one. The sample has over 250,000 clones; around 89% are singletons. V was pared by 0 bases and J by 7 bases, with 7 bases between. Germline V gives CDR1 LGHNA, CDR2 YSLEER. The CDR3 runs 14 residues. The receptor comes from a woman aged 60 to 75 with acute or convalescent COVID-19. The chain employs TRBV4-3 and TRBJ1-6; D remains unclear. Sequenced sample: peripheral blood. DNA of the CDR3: TGCGCCAGCAGCCAAGAGGGCGGGAATTCACCCCTCCACTTT. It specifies CASSQEGGNSPLHF.